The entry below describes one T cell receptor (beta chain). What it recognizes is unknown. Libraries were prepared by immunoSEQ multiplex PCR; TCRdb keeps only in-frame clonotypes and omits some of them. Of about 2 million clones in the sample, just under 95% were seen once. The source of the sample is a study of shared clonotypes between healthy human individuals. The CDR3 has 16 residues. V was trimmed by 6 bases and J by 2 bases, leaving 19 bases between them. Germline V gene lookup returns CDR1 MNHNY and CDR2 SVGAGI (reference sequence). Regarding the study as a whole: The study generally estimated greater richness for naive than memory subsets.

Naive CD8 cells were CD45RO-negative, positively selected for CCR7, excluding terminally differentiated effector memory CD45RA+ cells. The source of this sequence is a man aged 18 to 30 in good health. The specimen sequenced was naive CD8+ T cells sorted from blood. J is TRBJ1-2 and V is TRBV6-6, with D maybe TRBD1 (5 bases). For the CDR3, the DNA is TGTGCCAGCAGCTACATTAACGGGGGGGAGAACTATGGCTACACCTTC. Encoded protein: CASSYINGGENYGYTF.